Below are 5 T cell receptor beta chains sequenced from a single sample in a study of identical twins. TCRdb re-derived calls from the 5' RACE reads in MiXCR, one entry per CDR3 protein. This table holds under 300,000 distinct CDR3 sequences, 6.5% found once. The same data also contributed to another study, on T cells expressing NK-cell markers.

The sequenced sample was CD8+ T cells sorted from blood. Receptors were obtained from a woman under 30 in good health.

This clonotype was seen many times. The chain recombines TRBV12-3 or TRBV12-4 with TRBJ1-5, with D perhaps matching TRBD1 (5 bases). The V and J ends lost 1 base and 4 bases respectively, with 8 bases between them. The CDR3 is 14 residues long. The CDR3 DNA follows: TGTGCCAGCAGTTTAGGGGACGGGAATCAGCCCCAGCATTTT. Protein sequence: CASSLGDGNQPQHF.

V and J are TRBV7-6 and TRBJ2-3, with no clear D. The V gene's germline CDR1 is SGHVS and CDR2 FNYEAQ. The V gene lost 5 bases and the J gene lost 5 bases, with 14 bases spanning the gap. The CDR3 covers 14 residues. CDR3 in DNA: TGTGCCAGCAGCCCCCCCGGCCAGGAAGATACGCAGTATTTT. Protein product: CASSPPGQEDTQYF.

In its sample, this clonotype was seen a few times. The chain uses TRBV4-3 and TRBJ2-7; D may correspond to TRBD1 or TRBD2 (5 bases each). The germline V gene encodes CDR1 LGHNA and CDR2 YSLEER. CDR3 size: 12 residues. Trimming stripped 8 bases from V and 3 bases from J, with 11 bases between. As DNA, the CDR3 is TGCGCCAGCGGGCTGAGGGGCTACGAGCAGTACTTC. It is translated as CASGLRGYEQYF.

The CDR3 reads CASSYLGNTEAFF. The DNA for the CDR3 is TGTGCCAGCAGCTATCTGGGGAACACTGAAGCTTTCTTT. The chain couples TRBV5-6 to TRBJ1-1; D unclear. This CDR3 contains 13 residues. Germline values: CDR1 SGHDT, CDR2 YYEEEE. Trimming stripped 3 bases from V and 1 base from J, with 7 bases between.

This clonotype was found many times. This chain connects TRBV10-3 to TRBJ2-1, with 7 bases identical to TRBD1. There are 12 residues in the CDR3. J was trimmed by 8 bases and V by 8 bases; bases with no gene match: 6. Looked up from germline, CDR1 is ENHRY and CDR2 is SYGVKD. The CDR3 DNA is TGTGCCATCTCCGACAGGGTCGATGAGCAGTTCTTC. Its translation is CAISDRVDEQFF.